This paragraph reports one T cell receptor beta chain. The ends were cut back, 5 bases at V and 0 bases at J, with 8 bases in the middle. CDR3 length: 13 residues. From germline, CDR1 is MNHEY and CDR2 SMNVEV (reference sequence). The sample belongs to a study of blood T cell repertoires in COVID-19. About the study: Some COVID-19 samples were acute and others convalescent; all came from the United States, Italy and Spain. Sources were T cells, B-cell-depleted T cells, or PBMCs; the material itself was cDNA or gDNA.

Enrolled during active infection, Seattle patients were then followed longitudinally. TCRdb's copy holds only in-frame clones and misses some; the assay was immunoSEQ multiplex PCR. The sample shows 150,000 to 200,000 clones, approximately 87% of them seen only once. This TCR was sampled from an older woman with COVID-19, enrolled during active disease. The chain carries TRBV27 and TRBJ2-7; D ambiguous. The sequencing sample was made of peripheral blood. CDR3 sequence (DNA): TGTGCCAGCAGTCCTTCTCCCTCCTACGAGCAGTACTTC. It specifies CASSPSPSYEQYF.